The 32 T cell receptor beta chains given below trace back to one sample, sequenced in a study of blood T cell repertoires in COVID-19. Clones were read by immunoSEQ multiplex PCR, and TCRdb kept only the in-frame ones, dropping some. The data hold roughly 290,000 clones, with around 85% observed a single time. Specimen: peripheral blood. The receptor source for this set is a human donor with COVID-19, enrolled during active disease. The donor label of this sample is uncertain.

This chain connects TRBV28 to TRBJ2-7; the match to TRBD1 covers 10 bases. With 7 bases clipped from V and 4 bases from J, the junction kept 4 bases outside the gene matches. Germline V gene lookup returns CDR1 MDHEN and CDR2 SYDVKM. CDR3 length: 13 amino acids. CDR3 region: CASTTGQGYEQYF. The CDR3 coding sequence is TGTGCCAGCACTACGGGACAGGGGTACGAGCAGTACTTC.

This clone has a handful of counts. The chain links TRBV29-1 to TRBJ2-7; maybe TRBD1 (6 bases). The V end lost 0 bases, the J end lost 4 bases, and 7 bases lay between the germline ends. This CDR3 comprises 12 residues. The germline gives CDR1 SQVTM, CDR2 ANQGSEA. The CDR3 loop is CSVEDQGYEQYF. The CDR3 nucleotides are TGCAGCGTTGAAGATCAGGGGTACGAGCAGTACTTC.

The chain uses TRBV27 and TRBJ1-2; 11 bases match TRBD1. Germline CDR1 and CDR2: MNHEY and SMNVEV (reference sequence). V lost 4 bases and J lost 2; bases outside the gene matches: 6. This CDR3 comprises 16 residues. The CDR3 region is CASSYGTGGANYGYTF. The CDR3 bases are TGTGCCAGCAGTTATGGGACAGGGGGTGCGAACTATGGCTACACCTTC.

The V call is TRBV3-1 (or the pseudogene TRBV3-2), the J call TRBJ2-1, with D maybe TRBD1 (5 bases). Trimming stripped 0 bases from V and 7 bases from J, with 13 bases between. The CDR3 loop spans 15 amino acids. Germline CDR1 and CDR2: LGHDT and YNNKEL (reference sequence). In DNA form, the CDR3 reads TGTGCCAGCAGCCAAGATGGGGCTCCGTGGAATGAGCAGTTCTTC. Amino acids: CASSQDGAPWNEQFF.

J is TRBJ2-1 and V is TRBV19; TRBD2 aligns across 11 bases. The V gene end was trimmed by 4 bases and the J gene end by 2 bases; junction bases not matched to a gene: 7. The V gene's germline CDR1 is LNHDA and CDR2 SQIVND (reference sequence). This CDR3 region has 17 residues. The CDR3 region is CASSKGRLAGTYNEQFF. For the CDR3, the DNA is TGTGCCAGTAGTAAGGGCCGACTAGCGGGGACCTACAATGAGCAGTTCTTC.

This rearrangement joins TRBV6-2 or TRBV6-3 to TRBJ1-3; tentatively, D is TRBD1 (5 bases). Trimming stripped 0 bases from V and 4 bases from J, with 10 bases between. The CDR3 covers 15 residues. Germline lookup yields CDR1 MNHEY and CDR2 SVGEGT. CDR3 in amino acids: CASSYSTRVGNTIYF. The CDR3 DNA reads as TGTGCCAGCAGTTACTCGACCAGGGTCGGAAACACCATATATTTT.

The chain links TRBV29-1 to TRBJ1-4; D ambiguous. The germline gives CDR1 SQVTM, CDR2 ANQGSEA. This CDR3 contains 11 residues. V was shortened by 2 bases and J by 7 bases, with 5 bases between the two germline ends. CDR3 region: CSVESGEKLFF. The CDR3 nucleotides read TGCAGCGTTGAATCGGGTGAAAAACTGTTTTTT.

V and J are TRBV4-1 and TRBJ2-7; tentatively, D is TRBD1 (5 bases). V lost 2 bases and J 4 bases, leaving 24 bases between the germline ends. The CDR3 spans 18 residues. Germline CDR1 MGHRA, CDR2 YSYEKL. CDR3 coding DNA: TGCGCCAGCAGCCAATGGGGTGCACGGGCAGGGAATTTGTACGAGCAGTACTTC. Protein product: CASSQWGARAGNLYEQYF.

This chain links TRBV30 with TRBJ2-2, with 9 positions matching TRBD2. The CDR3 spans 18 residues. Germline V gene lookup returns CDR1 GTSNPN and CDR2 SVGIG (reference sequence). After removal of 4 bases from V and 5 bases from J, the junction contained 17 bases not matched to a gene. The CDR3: CAWTLRASGIRGTGELFF. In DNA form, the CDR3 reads TGTGCCTGGACCCTTCGGGCTAGCGGGATAAGGGGAACCGGGGAGCTGTTTTTT.

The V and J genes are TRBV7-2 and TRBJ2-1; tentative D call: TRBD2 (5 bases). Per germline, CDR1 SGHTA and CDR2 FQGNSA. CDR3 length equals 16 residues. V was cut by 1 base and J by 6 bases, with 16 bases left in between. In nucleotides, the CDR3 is TGTGCCAGCAGCTTAGTCGGGGTAGCCCGCGGCAATGAGCAGTTCTTC. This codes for CASSLVGVARGNEQFF.

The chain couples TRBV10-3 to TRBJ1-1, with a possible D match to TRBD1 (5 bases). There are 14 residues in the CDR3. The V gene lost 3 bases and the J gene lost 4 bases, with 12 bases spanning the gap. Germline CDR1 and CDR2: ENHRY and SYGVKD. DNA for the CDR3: TGTGCCATCAGTGACCGACAGCCTCCCACTGAAGCTTTCTTT. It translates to CAISDRQPPTEAFF.

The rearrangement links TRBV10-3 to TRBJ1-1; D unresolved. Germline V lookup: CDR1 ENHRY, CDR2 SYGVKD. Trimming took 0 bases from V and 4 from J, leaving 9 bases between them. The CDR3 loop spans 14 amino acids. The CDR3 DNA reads TGTGCCATCAGTGAGTCAGGCCGGGGCACTGAAGCTTTCTTT. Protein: CAISESGRGTEAFF.

The CDR3 region is CASRQTGWNTEAFF. The CDR3 DNA reads as TGTGCCAGCAGACAGACAGGGTGGAACACTGAAGCTTTCTTT. This chain links TRBV25-1 with TRBJ1-1, with TRBD1 matching 7 bases. This CDR3 has 14 residues. CDR1 and CDR2 (germline): MGHDK, SYGVNS. J lost 1 base, V lost 6 bases, and 5 bases had no gene match.

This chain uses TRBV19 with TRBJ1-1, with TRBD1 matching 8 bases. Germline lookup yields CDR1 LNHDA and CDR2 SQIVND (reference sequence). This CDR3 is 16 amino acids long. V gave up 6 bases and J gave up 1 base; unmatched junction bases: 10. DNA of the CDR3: TGTGCCAGTAGACCTCGACAGGGGTCGGGGAACACTGAAGCTTTCTTT. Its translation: CASRPRQGSGNTEAFF.

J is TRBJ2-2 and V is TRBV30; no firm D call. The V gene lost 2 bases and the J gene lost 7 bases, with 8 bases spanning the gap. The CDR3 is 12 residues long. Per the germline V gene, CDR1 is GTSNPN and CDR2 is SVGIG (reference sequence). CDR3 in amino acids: CAWSILLGELFF. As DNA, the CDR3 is TGTGCCTGGAGTATTCTACTCGGGGAGCTGTTTTTT.

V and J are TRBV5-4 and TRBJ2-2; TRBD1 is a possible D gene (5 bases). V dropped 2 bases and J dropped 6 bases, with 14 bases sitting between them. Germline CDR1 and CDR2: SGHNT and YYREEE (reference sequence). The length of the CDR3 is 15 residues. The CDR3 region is CASSLAGHLSGELFF. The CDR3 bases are TGTGCCAGCAGCTTAGCAGGACACCTGTCCGGGGAGCTGTTTTTT.

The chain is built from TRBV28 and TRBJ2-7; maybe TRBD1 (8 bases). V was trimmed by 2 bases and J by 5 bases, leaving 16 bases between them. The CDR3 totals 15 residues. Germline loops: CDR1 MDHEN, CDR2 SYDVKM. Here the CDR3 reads CASSLSEQGGHEQYF. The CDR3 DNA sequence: TGTGCCAGCAGTTTAAGTGAACAGGGGGGGCACGAGCAGTACTTC.

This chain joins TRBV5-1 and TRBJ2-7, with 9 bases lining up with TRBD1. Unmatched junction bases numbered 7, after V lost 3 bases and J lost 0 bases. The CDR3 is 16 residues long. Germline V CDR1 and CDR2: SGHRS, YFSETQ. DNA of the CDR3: TGCGCCAGCAGCTCCAGCCGGGACAGGGCCTCCTACGAGCAGTACTTC. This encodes CASSSSRDRASYEQYF.

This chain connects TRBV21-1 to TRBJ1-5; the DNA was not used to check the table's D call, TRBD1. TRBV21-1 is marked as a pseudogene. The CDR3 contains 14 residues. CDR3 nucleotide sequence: TGTGCCAGCAGCATGCGGGACAGAGATCAGCCCCAGCATTTT. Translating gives CASSMRDRDQPQHF.

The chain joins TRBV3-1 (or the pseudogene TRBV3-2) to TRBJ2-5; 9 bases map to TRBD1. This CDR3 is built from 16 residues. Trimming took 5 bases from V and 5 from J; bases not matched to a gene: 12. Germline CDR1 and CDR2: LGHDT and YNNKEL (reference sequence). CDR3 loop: CASSYSNRGRGETQYF. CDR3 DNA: TGTGCCAGCAGCTATTCAAACAGGGGGCGCGGGGAGACCCAGTACTTC.

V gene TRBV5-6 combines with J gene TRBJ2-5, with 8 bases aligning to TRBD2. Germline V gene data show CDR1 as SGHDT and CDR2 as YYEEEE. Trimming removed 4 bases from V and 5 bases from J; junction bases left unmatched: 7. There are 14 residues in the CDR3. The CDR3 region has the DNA TGTGCCAGCAGCCGGGGGGGTCTAGGCGAGACCCAGTACTTC. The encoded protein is CASSRGGLGETQYF.

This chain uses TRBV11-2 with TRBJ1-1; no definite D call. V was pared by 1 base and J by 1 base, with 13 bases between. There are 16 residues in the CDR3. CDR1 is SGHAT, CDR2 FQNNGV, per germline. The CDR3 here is CASSLGIPWQNTEAFF. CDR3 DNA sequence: TGTGCCAGCAGCTTAGGTATACCGTGGCAGAACACTGAAGCTTTCTTT.

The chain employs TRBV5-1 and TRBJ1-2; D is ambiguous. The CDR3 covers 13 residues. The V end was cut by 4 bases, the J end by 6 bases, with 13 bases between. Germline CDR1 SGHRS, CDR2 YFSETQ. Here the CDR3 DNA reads TGCGCCAGCAGCGACGGGAGCCGCGATGGCTACACCTTC. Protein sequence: CASSDGSRDGYTF.

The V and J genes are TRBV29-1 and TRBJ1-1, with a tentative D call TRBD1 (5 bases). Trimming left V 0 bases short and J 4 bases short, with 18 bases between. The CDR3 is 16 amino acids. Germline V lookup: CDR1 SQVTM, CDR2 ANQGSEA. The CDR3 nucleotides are TGCAGCGTTGAAGACGGGCAGGGACTGGGAGGCACTGAAGCTTTCTTT. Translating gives CSVEDGQGLGGTEAFF.

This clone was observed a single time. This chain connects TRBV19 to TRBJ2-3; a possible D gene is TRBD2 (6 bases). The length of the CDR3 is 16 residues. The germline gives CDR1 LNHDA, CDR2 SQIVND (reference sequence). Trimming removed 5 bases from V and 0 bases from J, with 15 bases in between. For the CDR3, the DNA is TGTGCCAGTAGTGTACAGCGGGTAACTAGCACAGATACGCAGTATTTT. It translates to CASSVQRVTSTDTQYF.

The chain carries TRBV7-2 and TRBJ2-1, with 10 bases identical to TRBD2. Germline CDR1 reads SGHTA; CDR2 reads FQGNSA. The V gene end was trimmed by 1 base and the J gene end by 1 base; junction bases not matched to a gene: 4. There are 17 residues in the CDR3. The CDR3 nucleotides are TGTGCCAGCAGCTTAGGCCTTAGCGGGAGGTCCTACAATGAGCAGTTCTTC. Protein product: CASSLGLSGRSYNEQFF.

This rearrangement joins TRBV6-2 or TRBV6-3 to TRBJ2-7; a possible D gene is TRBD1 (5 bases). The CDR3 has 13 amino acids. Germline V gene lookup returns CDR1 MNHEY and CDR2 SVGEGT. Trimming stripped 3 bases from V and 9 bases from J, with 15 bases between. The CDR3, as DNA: TGTGCCAGCAGTTATGGTAGCCCAGACAGGCAGTACTTC. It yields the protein CASSYGSPDRQYF.

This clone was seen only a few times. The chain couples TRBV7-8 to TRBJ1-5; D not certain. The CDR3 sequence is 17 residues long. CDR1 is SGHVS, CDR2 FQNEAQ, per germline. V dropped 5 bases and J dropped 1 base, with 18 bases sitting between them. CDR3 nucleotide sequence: TGTGCCAGCAGCCCACGGACTCTTTTCTGGAGCAATCAGCCCCAGCATTTT. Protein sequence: CASSPRTLFWSNQPQHF.

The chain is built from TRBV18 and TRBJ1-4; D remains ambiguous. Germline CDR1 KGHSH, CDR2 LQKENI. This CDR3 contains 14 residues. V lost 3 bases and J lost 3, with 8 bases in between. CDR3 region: CASSPIQSNEKLFF. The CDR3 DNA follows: TGTGCCAGCTCACCGATTCAGTCTAATGAAAAACTGTTTTTT.

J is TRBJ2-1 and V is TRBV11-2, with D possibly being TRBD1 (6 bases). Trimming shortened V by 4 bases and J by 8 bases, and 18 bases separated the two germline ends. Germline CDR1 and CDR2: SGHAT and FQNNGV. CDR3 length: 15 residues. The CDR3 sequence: CASSSESGGMDEQFF. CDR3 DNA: TGTGCCAGCAGCTCGGAGTCTGGGGGCATGGATGAGCAGTTCTTC.

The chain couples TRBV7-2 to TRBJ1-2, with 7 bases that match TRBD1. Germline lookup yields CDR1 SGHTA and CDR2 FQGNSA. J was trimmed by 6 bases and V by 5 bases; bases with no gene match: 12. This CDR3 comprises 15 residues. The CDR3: CASSLQTGQFNGYTF. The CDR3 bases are TGTGCCAGCAGCCTCCAGACAGGGCAATTTAATGGCTACACCTTC.

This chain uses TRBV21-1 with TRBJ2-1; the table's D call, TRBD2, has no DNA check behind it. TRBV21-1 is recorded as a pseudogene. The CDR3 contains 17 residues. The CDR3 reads CASSKQRGRDSDNEQFF. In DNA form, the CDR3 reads TGTGCCAGCAGCAAGCAAAGAGGCCGGGACTCCGACAATGAGCAGTTCTTC.